This T cell receptor beta chain was captured in a study of cytomegalovirus exposure and HLA in healthy donors (dated by TCRdb to about 2017). For the study in its entirety: According to an earlier analysis of several hundred of the donors, about 190 million T cells yielded 100 million or so unique TCR beta sequences and approximately 300 Gb of sequence data. In a later genetic analysis, genome-wide SNP genotypes for 398 of the 666 donors were used, and that subset was treated as a discovery cohort. To predict cytomegalovirus infection status, the study combined high-throughput TCR immunosequencing, statistical association of individual TCRs with disease status, and machine learning. An early release covering around 630 HLA-typed donors comprised 250 to 350 gigabases of sequencing data and around 86 million unique TCR sequences. A separate validation cohort of about 110 different subjects was used in addition to the roughly 620-subject first cohort. To study patterns of TCR occurrence, a later analysis re-analyzed previously published TCR beta repertoires from around 670 donors and added high-resolution HLA genotyping. The study used immunosequencing to profile the T cell repertoires of around 600 subjects and linked those repertoires to cytomegalovirus serostatus. Because of strong linkage in the cohort, roughly five DR-DQ haplotypes were treated as single units for association and clustering. On average, roughly 240,000 unique TCR beta nucleotide sequences were sequenced per donor among 398 genotyped donors of the cohort, with roughly 18% of those sequences being non-productive. HLA typing covered class I and class II loci at four-digit resolution. Typing coverage varied by locus: 629-630 donors for A, B, C, DRB1 and DQB1; under 550 for DQA1; around 570 for DPA1; more than 450 for DPB1. The study was designed to test whether signatures of past pathogen exposure could be identified by cataloging public T cell receptors. All discovery cohort repertoires had been generated on a single sequencing platform. Donor age, sex, ethnicity and CMV serostatus were compiled alongside the repertoire data. Rather than using new phenotypic data, the later analysis identified candidate immune exposures from TCR beta sequences and from how often those sequences occurred across donors. To decide whether each TCR beta V gene segment behaved as functional or pseudogenic, an earlier analysis of some 600 of the donors relied on high-throughput TCR beta sequencing. Of the roughly 390 genotyped donors, 65% to 90% were placed in the genetic ancestry cluster associated with self-reported Caucasian donors. Beyond this particular receptor, the publication reports: While some public TCRs were present in many individuals, most TCR sequences turned up only very rarely across donors. A further reported finding was that TCR beta sequences accurately predicted the HLA-A and HLA-B alleles for most subjects in the first cohort. In a later analysis, some 17,000 TCR beta sequences were associated with specific HLA alleles at a false discovery rate of 0.05. Most CMV-associated TCR beta chains appeared to be HLA-restricted in a later analysis, and the HLA associations seemed to be driven largely by CMV exposure. In a later analysis, the rate of TCR association differed among HLA loci, with DRB1 alleles having the most associated TCRs and HLA-C alleles having the fewest. Strong co-occurrence of HLA alleles, especially DR and DQ, made assigning TCR associations to individual alleles difficult. The authors suggested that the approach could potentially be generalized to other disease states and immunological phenotypes. An association between a missense DCLRE1C variant and V-gene and J-gene trimming of TCR beta chains was found in a later genetic analysis and replicated in an independent cohort. The presence/absence analyses assumed that sequencing depth was roughly uniform across donors, and that assumption may not be true. Compared with the roughly 700-donor mean, donors in an Asian-associated ancestry cluster had fewer N-insertions in productive TCRs, according to a later genetic analysis. A group of highly shared sequence variants was considered likely to be a technical artifact of the sequencing pipeline. For the cohort, immune exposure information was limited to CMV serostatus. Linkage disequilibrium might explain the correlated functional status among segregating V segments, but an unknown experimental factor could not be excluded. Because counts were too low, seventeen rarely observed V segments, including chromosome 9 orphons, were excluded from the earlier analysis of 587 of the donors. Only TCR beta chains were sequenced in this cohort, and the absence of alpha or paired-chain data limited detectable features. Because HLA typing was unavailable for some donors at each locus, only the typed subset was used in association tests. A total of 150 to 200 TCR beta chains were listed by the study as associated with cytomegalovirus. A few of the identified cytomegalovirus-associated TCR beta chains were confirmed in vitro to be specific for cytomegalovirus antigens. In a later analysis, HLA-associated TCR beta chains were found to be more clonally expanded and to have lower generation probabilities than equally common non-associated chains. Several of the top co-occurrence clusters appeared to be linked to parvovirus B19, influenza, CMV and Epstein-Barr virus, according to a later analysis. Cytomegalovirus status was reported to be diagnosed by the classifier with high specificity and sensitivity in both the original and validation cohorts. The 87-base-pair reads could not distinguish some IMGT-functional V segments, including TRBV6-2 and TRBV6-3, so those segments were excluded. An earlier analysis of around 540 of the donors showed that most TCR beta V segments appeared in productive rearrangements either about 90% or about 30% of the time, which broadly matched IMGT annotations.

Library generation was performed with the immunoSEQ multiplex PCR assay. For the multiplex PCR, a mixture combining 60 forward primers for TCR Vbeta segments and 13 reverse primers for TCR Jbeta segments was used. A multiplex PCR assay on genomic DNA amplified the CDR3 region of rearranged TCR beta genes. On the Illumina HiSeq System, the amplified TCR beta libraries were sequenced as 87-base-pair reads. Under the source paper's analysis protocol: In a later analysis, 70 million to 95 million unique TCR beta chains were counted across the 650 to 700 repertoires, and about 9.9 million of these chains were shared by at least two donors. A nearest-neighbor algorithm error-corrected the raw reads and collapsed the reads into unique sequences, merging closely related sequences to remove PCR and sequencing errors. To assign V, D and J gene segments, CDR3 sequences were aligned to IMGT reference sequences. Each retained sequence needed at least a six-nucleotide match to both a V gene segment and a J gene segment. Rearrangements were called productive when the CDR3 lacked stop codons and stayed in frame with V and J; all others were non-productive. CDR3 was defined by IMGT convention, running from the second conserved V-encoded cysteine to the conserved J-encoded phenylalanine. In an earlier analysis of 587 of the donors, sequences lacking an unambiguous match to a single V gene segment were excluded. In an earlier analysis of approximately 500 of the donors, a V segment was called functional when productive rearrangements were above 56.7%, and segregating when the standard deviation between donors exceeded 5%. To diagnose cytomegalovirus status from the catalog of TCR beta chain sequences, a statistical classification framework was built. In a later analysis, TCR nucleotide sequences were compared against IMGT/GENE-DB human TR gene sequences so that V and J genes could be assigned. Using the TCRdist pipeline, a later analysis assigned CDR3 sequences along with most-parsimonious VDJ recombination scenarios. In a later analysis, each TCR beta chain was defined by its CDR3 amino acid sequence together with its V-gene family, and reads without a unique V-gene family were excluded. In a later analysis, 450 to 600 highly shared, low-generation-probability nucleotide sequences were removed to address suspected cross-contamination and a sequencing artifact. In a later analysis, a clonal expansion index for each public chain was calculated from normalized within-repertoire ranks of inferred template counts. In a later analysis, generation probabilities were computed using a VDJ recombination model fitted to out-of-frame rearrangements, and the results were checked against IGoR. Hypergeometric tests were used in a later analysis to score TCR-TCR, TCR-HLA and TCR-CMV co-occurrence, with a repertoire-size bias correction applied to the TCR pairs. To estimate false discovery rates, a later analysis permuted the HLA or CMV assignments 20 times. In a later analysis, co-occurring TCRs were grouped with DBSCAN, and TCRdist sequence similarity was added when clustering was performed within HLA-allele-positive subsets. For co-occurrence clustering, repertoires with fewer than 30,000 or more than 120,000 public chains were excluded, along with roughly 5 repertoires with anomalous nucleotide sharing. The immuneACCESS repertoire file appears here via TCRdb, limited to in-frame rearrangements. These files lack a portion of the clones; in checked studies, under half of the deficit traces to unresolved V genes, and the cause of the others is not known. The DNA was the basis for D and trimming; V, J and clone size are from that table. For this sample there are 150,000 to 200,000 clones; roughly 79% appear just once. The ten largest clones capture approximately 13% of the sample.

With respect to this clone: Its specific antigen is unknown. The junction and the germline gene differ at one end; a read error may be behind it.

CDR1 and CDR2 are drawn from the germline V gene (reference sequence): SEHNR, FQNEAQ. The CDR3 goes from the cysteine to the phenylalanine over 16 residues. Of the read, only the CDR3 DNA is kept; its 48 bases are in frame from base 1. The cohort was made up of 650 to 700 healthy bone marrow donors. At the time of sampling, every cohort member was nominally healthy, though immune exposures that went unrecorded were likely present. The donor was CMV seronegative and was included in the group of 352 seronegative cohort members. Every donor gave a peripheral blood sample, and the peripheral blood mononuclear cells from that sample were used for TCR beta sequencing. The Qiagen DNeasy Blood Extraction Kit was used to extract genomic DNA from the blood cell samples.

The sequenced sample consisted of PBMCs. This receptor chain uses TRBV7-9 and TRBJ2-7, with 10 junctional bases fitting TRBD1. The TCR originated in a woman in her forties or fifties in good health and CMV-seronegative. This receptor has the CDR3 CSSSSEGQGFPYEQYF. The nucleotide sequence reads TGTTCCAGCAGCTCGGAGGGACAGGGGTTCCCCTACGAGCAGTACTTC.